This T cell receptor beta chain was captured in a study of blood T cell repertoires in COVID-19. The wider study: The origin of the acute and convalescent COVID-19 samples was the United States, Italy and Spain. PBMCs, B-cell-depleted T cells, or T cells were the source of the cDNA or gDNA that made up the material.

Authors' processing steps: Reference gene primers were amplified, and this amplification served to estimate nucleated cell counts. TCRdb keeps only in-frame clones here, not all; method: immunoSEQ multiplex PCR. V and J calls plus clone size are reproduced from that table; the DNA served to infer D and trimming. The sample includes under 45,000 clones, roughly 85% of them seen just once. Germline loops: CDR1 LNHNV, CDR2 YYDKDF (reference sequence). This CDR3 contains 16 residues. V was clipped by 0 bases and J by 4 bases, with 15 bases between them. This sequence was found in a man between 60 and 70 years old with active COVID-19. The rearrangement links TRBV15 to TRBJ2-5; D possibly corresponds to TRBD2 (7 bases). Sequenced sample: peripheral blood. The CDR3 DNA follows: TGTGCCACCAGCAGAGACGTTGGGGGGGGCGGAGAGACCCAGTACTTC. Protein product: CATSRDVGGGGETQYF.